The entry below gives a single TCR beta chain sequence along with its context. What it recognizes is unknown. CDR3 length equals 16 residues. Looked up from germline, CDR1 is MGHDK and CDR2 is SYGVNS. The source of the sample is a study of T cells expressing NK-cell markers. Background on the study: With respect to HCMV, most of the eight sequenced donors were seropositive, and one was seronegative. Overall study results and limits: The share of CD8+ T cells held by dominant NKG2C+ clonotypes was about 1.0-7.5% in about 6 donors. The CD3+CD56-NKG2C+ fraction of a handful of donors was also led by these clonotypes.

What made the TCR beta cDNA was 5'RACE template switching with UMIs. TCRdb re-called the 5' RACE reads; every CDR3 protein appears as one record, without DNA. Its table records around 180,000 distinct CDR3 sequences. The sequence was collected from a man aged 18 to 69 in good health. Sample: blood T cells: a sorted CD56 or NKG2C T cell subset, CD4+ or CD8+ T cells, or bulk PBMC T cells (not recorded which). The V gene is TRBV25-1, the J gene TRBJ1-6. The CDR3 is CASKLAALLFRSPLHF.